Shown below are 12 T cell receptor beta chains from a single sample sequenced in a study of shared clonotypes between healthy human individuals. Profiled with immunoSEQ multiplex PCR; TCRdb holds only in-frame clones, not every one. The sample consists of around 700,000 clones, approximately 73% of them appearing once. Sequences were obtained from memory CD4+ T cells sorted from blood. Subset meaning: CD45RA-negative fraction. The receptors here all came from a woman aged 25 to 39 in good health.

The chain joins TRBV13 to TRBJ2-1, with D perhaps matching TRBD1 or TRBD2 (5 bases each). The V end lost 1 base, the J end lost 6 bases, and 13 bases lay between the germline ends. Per the germline V gene, CDR1 is PRHDT and CDR2 is FYEKMQ (reference sequence). This CDR3 has 15 residues. CDR3 amino acids: CASSLDPGPINEQFF. CDR3 DNA sequence: TGTGCCAGCAGCTTAGATCCGGGACCAATCAATGAGCAGTTCTTC.

This rearrangement joins TRBV4-1 to TRBJ2-3; 13 bases align to TRBD2. With V trimmed by 4 bases and J by 2 bases, 9 bases remained unmatched. The CDR3 length is 18 residues. Germline CDR1 reads MGHRA; CDR2 reads YSYEKL. The CDR3 DNA sequence: TGCGCCAGCAGCCCGGGACTAGCGGGAATCCAAGTCACAGATACGCAGTATTTT. It encodes CASSPGLAGIQVTDTQYF.

The chain couples TRBV2 to TRBJ2-5; 10 nucleotides agree with TRBD1. Germline lookup yields CDR1 SNHLY and CDR2 FYNNEI. V lost 8 bases to trimming and J lost 2 bases; unmatched junction nucleotides: 8. The CDR3 spans 15 residues. CDR3 amino acids: CASGRQGARQETQYF. CDR3 bases: TGTGCCAGCGGGAGACAGGGGGCGAGGCAAGAGACCCAGTACTTC.

V and J are TRBV7-8 and TRBJ1-2; no clear D. The CDR3 spans 14 residues. The ends were cut back, 3 bases at V and 2 bases at J, with 10 bases in the middle. Per germline, CDR1 SGHVS and CDR2 FQNEAQ. CDR3 region: CASSFGRTNYGYTF. The CDR3 bases are TGTGCCAGCAGCTTCGGGAGAACCAACTATGGCTACACCTTC.

V gene TRBV28 combines with J gene TRBJ2-2; 9 nucleotides line up with TRBD1. The CDR3 covers 14 residues. Germline CDR1 and CDR2: MDHEN and SYDVKM. J was trimmed by 8 bases and V by 5 bases; bases with no gene match: 6. The CDR3: CASSTTGGIGELFF. The CDR3 bases are TGTGCCAGCAGTACCACAGGGGGCATAGGGGAGCTGTTTTTT.

This clone appeared once. The rearrangement joins TRBV30 to TRBJ1-4; 8 nucleotides match TRBD1. Germline V gene data show CDR1 as GTSNPN and CDR2 as SVGIG (reference sequence). The CDR3 length is 14 residues. The V and J ends lost 8 bases and 9 bases, in that order; junction bases with no gene match: 14. CDR3 sequence: CAGRPDRDAKKLFF. The CDR3 nucleotides read TGTGCCGGACGCCCGGACAGGGACGCGAAAAAACTGTTTTTT.

The chain is built from TRBV29-1 and TRBJ2-1; 8 positions match TRBD1. CDR1 is SQVTM, CDR2 ANQGSEA, per germline. This CDR3 comprises 15 residues. J gave up 7 bases and V 6 bases, and 14 bases lay outside the gene matches. In DNA form, the CDR3 reads TGCAGCGTCACCCCCCCCGGGACAGGAGGGAATGAGCAGTTCTTC. Protein sequence: CSVTPPGTGGNEQFF.

There are a few counts of this clone. The CDR3 loop reads CASSNFWGVQETQYF. In nucleotides, the CDR3 is TGTGCCAGCAGTAATTTCTGGGGCGTACAGGAGACCCAGTACTTC. The V and J genes are TRBV6-1 and TRBJ2-5, with D perhaps TRBD1 (5 bases). V was cut by 5 bases and J by 5 bases, with 18 bases left in between. From germline, CDR1 is MNHNS and CDR2 SASEGT. This CDR3 spans 15 amino acids.

The chain links TRBV18 to TRBJ2-1; 7 bases match TRBD1. CDR1 and CDR2 from the germline V gene are KGHSH and LQKENI. Trimming at V came to 4 bases and at J to 5 bases, leaving 2 bases not matched to a gene. The CDR3 is 13 residues long. CDR3: CASSQGQDNEQFF. The CDR3 DNA sequence: TGTGCCAGCTCACAAGGACAGGACAATGAGCAGTTCTTC.

The J gene is TRBJ2-1, the V gene TRBV5-4; 9 nucleotides align to TRBD2. Germline V gene lookup returns CDR1 SGHNT and CDR2 YYREEE (reference sequence). This CDR3 spans 14 amino acids. Unmatched junction bases numbered 7, after V lost 4 bases and J lost 8 bases. The CDR3 bases are TGTGCCAGCAGCCTGGGACTAGCCGTCGATGAGCAGTTCTTC. Translated: CASSLGLAVDEQFF.

This chain uses TRBV2 with TRBJ2-1; 8 nucleotides match TRBD1. The V segment lost 4 bases and the J segment 9 bases; nucleotides outside the gene matches: 11. Germline V gene data show CDR1 as SNHLY and CDR2 as FYNNEI. This CDR3 has 15 amino acids. This chain's CDR3 is CASSVGTAGTGEQFF. The CDR3 region has the DNA TGTGCCAGCAGTGTAGGGACCGCCGGGACAGGTGAGCAGTTCTTC.

This clone was recorded many times. The identical CDR3 is also encoded by other nucleotide sequences in the sample. The DNA of the CDR3 is TGTGCCAGCAGCTCCCAACCGAACACCGGGGAGCTGTTTTTT. It is translated as CASSSQPNTGELFF. V usage is TRBV27 and J usage is TRBJ2-2; no clear D. Trimming removed 6 bases at V and 0 bases at J, with 8 bases between. CDR1 MNHEY and CDR2 SMNVEV come from the germline V gene (reference sequence). The CDR3 spans 14 residues.